These 15 T cell receptor beta chains share one sample of origin, sequenced in a study of T cells in Graves' hyperthyroidism and ophthalmopathy. Amplified TCR beta CDR3 regions derived from RNA transcripts. HTBI primers were the set used in a first-round RT-PCR of the TCR CDR3. TCRdb re-derived calls from the multiplex PCR reads in MiXCR, one entry per CDR3 protein. There are roughly 740,000 distinct CDR3 sequences in the sample; about 16% occur only once, and about 8.4% lies in the top ten. Sequencing was carried out using blood. The receptors were gathered from a man between 18 and 29 years old with Graves' hyperthyroidism.

This clonotype was seen ten or more times. The CDR3: CASSLEVQAYNEQFF. The CDR3 bases are TGTGCCAGCAGCCTGGAGGTCCAGGCCTACAATGAGCAGTTCTTC. The chain has TRBV3-1 and TRBJ2-1; possible D gene TRBD2, 5 bases. Germline assignment: CDR1 LGHDT and CDR2 YNNKEL (reference sequence). Between the trimmed V and J ends, which lost 4 bases and 2 bases, there was a span of 12 bases. The CDR3 is made up of 15 amino acids.

This clonotype came up many times. The chain combines TRBV24-1 with TRBJ2-2; 9 bases fit TRBD2. V dropped 0 bases and J dropped 4; count of bases not matched to a gene: 5. The CDR3 covers 17 residues. Germline V gene lookup returns CDR1 KGHDR and CDR2 SFDVKD. The CDR3 loop reads CATSDLSRSGSTGELFF. CDR3 sequence (DNA): TGTGCCACCAGTGATTTGTCCCGTAGCGGGAGCACCGGGGAGCTGTTTTTT.

This clonotype was counted many times. The chain carries TRBV7-9 and TRBJ2-4; D is unresolved. The CDR3 runs to 14 residues. Trimming removed 5 bases at V and 9 bases at J, with 17 bases between. CDR1 is SEHNR and CDR2 is FQNEAQ in the germline V gene (reference sequence). As DNA, the CDR3 is TGTGCCAGCAGCCATTCCGGTGCCAGCGCCATTCAGTACTTC. Translating gives CASSHSGASAIQYF.

This clonotype was found many times. The chain joins TRBV12-3 or TRBV12-4 to TRBJ2-7; the D gene is possibly TRBD2 (6 bases). This CDR3 has 13 amino acids. The V gene lost 2 bases and the J gene lost 6 bases, with 11 bases spanning the gap. CDR3 sequence (DNA): TGTGCCAGCAGTTTAATTTTCGGGGGCGAGCAGTACTTC. This sequence encodes CASSLIFGGEQYF.

This clonotype was seen a handful of times. V usage is TRBV5-6 and J usage is TRBJ2-7; 7 bases are shared with TRBD2. Germline V gene sequence: CDR1 SGHDT, CDR2 YYEEEE. With 3 bases clipped from V and 4 bases from J, the junction kept 10 bases outside the gene matches. The CDR3 is 15 amino acids. CDR3 nucleotide sequence: TGTGCCAGCAGCTCCGGGGCTAGCGGCCTATACGAGCAGTACTTC. Translation: CASSSGASGLYEQYF.

This clonotype showed up many times. The V call is TRBV27, the J call TRBJ2-3; D remains unclear. The V gene's germline CDR1 is MNHEY and CDR2 SMNVEV (reference sequence). This CDR3 contains 14 residues. V was trimmed by 6 bases and J by 1 base, leaving 11 bases between them. CDR3 DNA sequence: TGTGCCAGCAGCCCAATTGGGGGCACAGATACGCAGTATTTT. It encodes CASSPIGGTDTQYF.

This clonotype was observed many times. The chain recombines TRBV18 with TRBJ2-5; D is undetermined. Germline V CDR1 and CDR2: KGHSH, LQKENI. Trimming removed 3 bases from V and 2 bases from J, with 7 bases in between. The CDR3 totals 13 residues. This CDR3 reads CASSPTAQETQYF. The CDR3 DNA reads TGTGCCAGCTCACCCACGGCACAAGAGACCCAGTACTTC.

The chain recombines TRBV7-2 with TRBJ2-5; TRBD2 aligns across 10 bases. Trimming at V came to 5 bases and at J to 4 bases, leaving 16 bases not matched to a gene. The CDR3 consists of 18 residues. Germline assignment: CDR1 SGHTA and CDR2 FQGNSA. The CDR3: CASSRGPQSGRARETQYF. The CDR3 coding sequence is TGTGCCAGCAGCCGGGGGCCCCAAAGCGGGAGGGCCCGAGAGACCCAGTACTTC.

The V gene is TRBV5-6, the J gene TRBJ1-5; 10 bases align to TRBD1. Per germline, CDR1 SGHDT and CDR2 YYEEEE. CDR3 length equals 16 residues. V dropped 4 bases and J dropped 4; count of bases not matched to a gene: 8. The DNA for the CDR3 is TGTGCCAGCAGCGTCCGGGACAGGGGAAGGAATCAGCCCCAGCATTTT. It yields the protein CASSVRDRGRNQPQHF.

This chain uses TRBV20-1 with TRBJ1-6, with 10 nucleotides matching TRBD1. There are 14 residues in the CDR3. The junction had 4 bases not matched to a gene; V was cut back by 5 bases and J by 6 bases. In germline, CDR1 is DFQATT, CDR2 SNEGSKA (reference sequence). This CDR3 is CSARQGAANSPLHF. As DNA, the CDR3 is TGCAGTGCTCGACAGGGGGCCGCTAATTCACCCCTCCACTTT.

In this sample, this clonotype turned up a few times. The chain joins TRBV10-3 to TRBJ1-5; the D is unclear. CDR1 is ENHRY, CDR2 SYGVKD, per germline. This CDR3 region has 12 residues. Trimming left V 4 bases short and J 5 bases short, with 6 bases between. The CDR3 reads CAISVGDQPQHF. The CDR3 coding sequence is TGTGCCATCAGTGTCGGGGATCAGCCCCAGCATTTT.

The CDR3 spells CASSFAPGAETQYF. The CDR3 DNA sequence: TGTGCCAGCAGTTTCGCGCCAGGTGCGGAGACCCAGTACTTC. The chain carries TRBV12-3 or TRBV12-4 and TRBJ2-5; D call uncertain. The V end lost 3 bases, the J end lost 5 bases, and 13 bases lay between the germline ends. This CDR3 has 14 residues.

The V and J genes are TRBV18 and TRBJ2-1; tentative D call: TRBD1 (8 bases). Between the trimmed V and J ends, which lost 3 bases and 10 bases, there was a span of 13 bases. CDR1 is KGHSH, CDR2 LQKENI, per germline. This CDR3 is built from 13 residues. The CDR3 region is CASSPGGDREQFF. CDR3 coding DNA: TGTGCCAGCTCACCGGGAGGGGACAGGGAGCAGTTCTTC.

This clonotype has ten or more counts. The chain carries TRBV12-3 or TRBV12-4 and TRBJ1-2, with 8 bases aligning to TRBD1. With V trimmed by 4 bases and J by 4 bases, 5 bases remained unmatched. The CDR3 totals 14 residues. The CDR3 here is CASSSGGAGYGYTF. CDR3 sequence (DNA): TGTGCCAGCAGTTCAGGGGGCGCCGGCTATGGCTACACCTTC.

Details on this clonotype: The junction and the germline gene differ at one end; a read error may be behind it. The rearrangement joins TRBV3-1 to TRBJ2-7; D unclear. The CDR3 runs to 13 residues. The germline CDR1 and CDR2 sequences are LGHDT and YNNKEL (reference sequence). The CDR3 sequence is CASSQATSYEQHF. CDR3 bases: TGTGCCAGCAGCCAAGCGACTTCCTACGAGCAGCACTTC.